The TCR beta chain described here comes from a study of cytomegalovirus exposure and HLA in healthy donors. A single count supports this clone. Antigen: not known. Trimming shortened V by 3 bases and J by 5 bases, and 11 bases separated the two germline ends. CDR1 and CDR2 from the germline V gene are LNHDA and SQIVND (reference sequence). The CDR3 is made up of 14 amino acids. Primers included in the PCR were 60 Vbeta and 13 Jbeta primers. Profiled with immunoSEQ multiplex PCR; TCRdb holds only in-frame clones, not every one. The sample lists 90,000 to 130,000 clones, 65% to 80% seen once, with about 6.8% in the top ten. Regarding the study as a whole: Later on, an analysis tied about 17,000 TCR beta sequences to HLA alleles at 0.05 false discovery rate. Relative to equally common others, HLA-associated TCR beta chains showed greater clonal expansion in a later analysis. It was reported that TCR beta sequences correctly inferred the HLA-A and HLA-B alleles for most subjects.

This TCR derives from a young man in good health and CMV-seropositive. The V gene is TRBV19, the J gene TRBJ2-1; a possible D gene is TRBD2 (6 bases). The sequenced sample consisted of PBMCs. The CDR3 here is CASSILAGNNEQFF. The CDR3 DNA reads TGTGCCAGTAGTATCTTGGCGGGGAACAATGAGCAGTTCTTC.